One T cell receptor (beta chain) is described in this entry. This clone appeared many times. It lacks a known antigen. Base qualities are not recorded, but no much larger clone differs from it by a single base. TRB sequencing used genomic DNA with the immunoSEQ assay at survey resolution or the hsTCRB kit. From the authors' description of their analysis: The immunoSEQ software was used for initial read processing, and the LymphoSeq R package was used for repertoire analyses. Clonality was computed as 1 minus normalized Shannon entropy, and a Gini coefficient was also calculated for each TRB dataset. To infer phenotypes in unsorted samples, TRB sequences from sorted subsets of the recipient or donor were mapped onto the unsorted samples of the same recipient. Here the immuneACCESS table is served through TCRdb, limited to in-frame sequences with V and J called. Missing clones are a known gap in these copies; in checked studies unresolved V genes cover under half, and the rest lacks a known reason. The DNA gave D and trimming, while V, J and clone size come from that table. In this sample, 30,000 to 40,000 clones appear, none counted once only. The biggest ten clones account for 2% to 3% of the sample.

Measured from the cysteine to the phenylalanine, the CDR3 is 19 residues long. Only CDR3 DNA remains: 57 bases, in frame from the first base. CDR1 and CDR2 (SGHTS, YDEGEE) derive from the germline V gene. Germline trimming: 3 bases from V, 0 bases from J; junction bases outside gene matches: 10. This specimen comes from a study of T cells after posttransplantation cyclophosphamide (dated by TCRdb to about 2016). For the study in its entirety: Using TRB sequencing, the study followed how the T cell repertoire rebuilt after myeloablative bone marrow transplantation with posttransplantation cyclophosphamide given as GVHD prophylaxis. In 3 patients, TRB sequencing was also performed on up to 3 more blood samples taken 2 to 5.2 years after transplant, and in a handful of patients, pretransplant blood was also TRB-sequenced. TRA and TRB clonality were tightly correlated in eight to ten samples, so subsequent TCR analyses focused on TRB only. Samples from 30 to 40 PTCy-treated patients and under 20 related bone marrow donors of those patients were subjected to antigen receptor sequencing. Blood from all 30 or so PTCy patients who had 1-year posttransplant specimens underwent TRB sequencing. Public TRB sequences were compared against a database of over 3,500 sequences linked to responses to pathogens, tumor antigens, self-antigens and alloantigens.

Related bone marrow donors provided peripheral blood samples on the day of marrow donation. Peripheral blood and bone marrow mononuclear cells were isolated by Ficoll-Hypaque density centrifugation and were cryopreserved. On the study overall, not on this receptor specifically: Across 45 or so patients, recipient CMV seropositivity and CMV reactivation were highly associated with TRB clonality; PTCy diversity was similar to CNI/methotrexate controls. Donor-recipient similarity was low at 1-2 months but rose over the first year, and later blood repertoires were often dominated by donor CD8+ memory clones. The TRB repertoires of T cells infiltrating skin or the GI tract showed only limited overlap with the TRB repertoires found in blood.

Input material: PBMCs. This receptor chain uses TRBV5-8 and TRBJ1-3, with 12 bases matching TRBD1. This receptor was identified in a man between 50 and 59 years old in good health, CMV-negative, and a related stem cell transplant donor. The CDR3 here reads CASSYSGTGGFYSGNTIYF. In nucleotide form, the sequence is TGTGCCAGCAGCTACTCCGGGACAGGGGGCTTTTACTCTGGAAACACCATATATTTT. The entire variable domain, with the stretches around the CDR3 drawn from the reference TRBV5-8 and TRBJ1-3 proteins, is EAGVTQSPTHLIKTRGQQATLRCSPISGHTSVYWYQQALGLGLQFLLWYDEGEERNRGNFPPRFSGRQFPNYSSELNVNALELEDSALYLCASSYSGTGGFYSGNTIYFGEGSWLTVV.